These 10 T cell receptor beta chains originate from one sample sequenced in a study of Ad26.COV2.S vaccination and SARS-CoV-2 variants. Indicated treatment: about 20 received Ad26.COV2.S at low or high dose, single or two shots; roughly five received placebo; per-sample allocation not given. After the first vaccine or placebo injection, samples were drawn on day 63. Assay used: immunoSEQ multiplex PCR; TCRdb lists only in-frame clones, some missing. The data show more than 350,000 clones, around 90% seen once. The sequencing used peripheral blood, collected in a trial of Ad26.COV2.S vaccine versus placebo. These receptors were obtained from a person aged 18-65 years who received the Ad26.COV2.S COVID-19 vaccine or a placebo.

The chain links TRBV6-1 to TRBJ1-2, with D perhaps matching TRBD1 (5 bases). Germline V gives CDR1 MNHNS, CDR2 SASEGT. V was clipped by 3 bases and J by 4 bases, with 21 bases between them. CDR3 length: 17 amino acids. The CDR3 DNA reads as TGTGCCAGCAGTGAGACTATACAGGAAAAAGTCGGCTATGGCTACACCTTC. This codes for CASSETIQEKVGYGYTF.

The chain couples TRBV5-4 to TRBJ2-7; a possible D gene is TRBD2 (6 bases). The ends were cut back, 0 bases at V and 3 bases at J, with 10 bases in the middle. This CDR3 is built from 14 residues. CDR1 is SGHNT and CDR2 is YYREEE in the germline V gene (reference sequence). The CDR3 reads CASSLEGLGYEQYF. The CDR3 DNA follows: TGTGCCAGCAGCTTGGAGGGACTGGGCTACGAGCAGTACTTC.

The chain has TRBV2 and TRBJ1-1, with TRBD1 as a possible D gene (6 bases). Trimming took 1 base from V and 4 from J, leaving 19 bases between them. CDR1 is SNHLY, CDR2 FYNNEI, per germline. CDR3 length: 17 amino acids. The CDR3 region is CASSEGGTLTVSTEAFF. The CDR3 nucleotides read TGTGCCAGCAGTGAAGGGGGGACACTGACTGTGAGCACTGAAGCTTTCTTT.

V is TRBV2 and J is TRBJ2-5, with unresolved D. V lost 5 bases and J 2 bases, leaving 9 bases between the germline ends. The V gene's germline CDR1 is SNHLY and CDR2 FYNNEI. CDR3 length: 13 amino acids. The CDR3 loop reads CASSTNPQETQYF. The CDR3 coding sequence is TGTGCCAGCAGTACGAACCCACAAGAGACCCAGTACTTC.

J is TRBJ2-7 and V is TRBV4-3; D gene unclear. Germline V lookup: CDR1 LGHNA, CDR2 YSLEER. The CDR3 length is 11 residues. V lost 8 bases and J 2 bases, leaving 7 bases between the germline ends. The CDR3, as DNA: TGCGCCAGCCGCAGTCCCTACGAGCAGTACTTC. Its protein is CASRSPYEQYF.

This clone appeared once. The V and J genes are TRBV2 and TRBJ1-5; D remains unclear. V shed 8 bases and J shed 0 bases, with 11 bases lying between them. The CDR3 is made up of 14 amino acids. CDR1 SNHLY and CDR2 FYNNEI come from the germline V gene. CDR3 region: CASRRPASNQPQHF. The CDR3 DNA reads TGTGCCAGCCGACGACCTGCTAGCAATCAGCCCCAGCATTTT.

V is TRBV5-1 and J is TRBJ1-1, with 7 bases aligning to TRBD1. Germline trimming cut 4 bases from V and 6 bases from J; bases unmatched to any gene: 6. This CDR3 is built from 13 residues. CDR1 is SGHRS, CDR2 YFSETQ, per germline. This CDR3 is CASSPGGIAEAFF. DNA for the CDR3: TGCGCCAGCAGCCCAGGGGGGATCGCTGAAGCTTTCTTT.

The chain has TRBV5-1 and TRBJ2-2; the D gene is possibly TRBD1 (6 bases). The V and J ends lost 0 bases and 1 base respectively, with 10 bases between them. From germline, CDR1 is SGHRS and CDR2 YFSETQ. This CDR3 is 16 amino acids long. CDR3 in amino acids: CASSLAQGMNTGELFF. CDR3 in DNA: TGCGCCAGCAGCTTGGCCCAGGGGATGAACACCGGGGAGCTGTTTTTT.

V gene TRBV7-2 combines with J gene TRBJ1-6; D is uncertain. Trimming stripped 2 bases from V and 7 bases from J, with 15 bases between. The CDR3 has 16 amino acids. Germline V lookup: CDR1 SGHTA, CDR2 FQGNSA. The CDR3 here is CASSLFGRTVNSPLHF. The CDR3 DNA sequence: TGTGCCAGCAGCTTATTCGGTCGGACGGTGAATTCACCCCTCCACTTT.

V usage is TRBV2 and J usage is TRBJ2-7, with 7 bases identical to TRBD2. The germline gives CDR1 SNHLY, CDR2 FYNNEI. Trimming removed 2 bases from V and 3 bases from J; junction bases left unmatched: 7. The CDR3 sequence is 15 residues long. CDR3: CASSEPSGVNYEQYF. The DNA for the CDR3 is TGTGCCAGCAGTGAACCAAGCGGGGTCAACTACGAGCAGTACTTC. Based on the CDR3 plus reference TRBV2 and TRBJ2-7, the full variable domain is EPEVTQTPSHQVTQMGQEVILRCVPISNHLYFYWYRQILGQKVEFLVSFYNNEISEKSEIFDDQFSVERPDGSNFTLKIRSTKLEDSAMYFCASSEPSGVNYEQYFGPGTRLTVT.